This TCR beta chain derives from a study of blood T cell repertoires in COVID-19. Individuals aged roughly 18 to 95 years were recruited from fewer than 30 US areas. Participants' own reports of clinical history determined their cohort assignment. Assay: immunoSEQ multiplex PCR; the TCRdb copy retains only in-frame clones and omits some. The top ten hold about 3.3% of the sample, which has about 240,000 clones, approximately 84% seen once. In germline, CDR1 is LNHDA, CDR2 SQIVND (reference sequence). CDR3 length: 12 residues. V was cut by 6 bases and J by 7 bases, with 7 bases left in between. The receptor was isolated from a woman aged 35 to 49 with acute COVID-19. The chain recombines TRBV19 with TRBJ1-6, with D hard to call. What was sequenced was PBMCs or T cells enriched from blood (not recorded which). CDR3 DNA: TGTGCCAGTAGATTAGTGAATTCACCCCTCCACTTT. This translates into CASRLVNSPLHF. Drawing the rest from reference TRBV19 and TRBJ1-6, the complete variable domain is DGGITQSPKYLFRKEGQNVTLSCEQNLNHDAMYWYRQDPGQGLRLIYYSQIVNDFQKGDIAEGYSVSREKKESFPLTVTSAQKNPTAFYLCASRLVNSPLHFGNGTRLTVT.